The following is a T cell receptor beta chain sequence with its context. Its cognate antigen is unknown. This record comes from a study of shared clonotypes between healthy human individuals. About the research overall: Plates per donor: three CD4 naive, three CD4 memory, two CD8 naive, one CD8 memory.

The CDR3 loop spans 14 amino acids. Trimming shortened V by 0 bases and J by 7 bases, and 13 bases separated the two germline ends. CDR1 is LGHNA and CDR2 is YSLEER in the germline V gene. Overall study results and limits: The study generally estimated greater richness for naive than memory subsets.

Profiling relied on immunoSEQ multiplex PCR, and the TCRdb table lists in-frame clones only, not all of them. The sample includes around 2,000,000 clones, roughly 94% of them seen just once. Sequencing was carried out using naive CD4+ T cells sorted from blood. This sample's subset: CD45RA+ positively selected. This chain joins TRBV4-3 and TRBJ2-7; tentative D call: TRBD2 (5 bases). The TCR originated in a man aged 18 to 35 in good health. This CDR3 reads CASSQDPLTGEQYF. The CDR3 coding sequence is TGCGCCAGCAGCCAAGACCCCCTCACGGGAGAGCAGTACTTC.